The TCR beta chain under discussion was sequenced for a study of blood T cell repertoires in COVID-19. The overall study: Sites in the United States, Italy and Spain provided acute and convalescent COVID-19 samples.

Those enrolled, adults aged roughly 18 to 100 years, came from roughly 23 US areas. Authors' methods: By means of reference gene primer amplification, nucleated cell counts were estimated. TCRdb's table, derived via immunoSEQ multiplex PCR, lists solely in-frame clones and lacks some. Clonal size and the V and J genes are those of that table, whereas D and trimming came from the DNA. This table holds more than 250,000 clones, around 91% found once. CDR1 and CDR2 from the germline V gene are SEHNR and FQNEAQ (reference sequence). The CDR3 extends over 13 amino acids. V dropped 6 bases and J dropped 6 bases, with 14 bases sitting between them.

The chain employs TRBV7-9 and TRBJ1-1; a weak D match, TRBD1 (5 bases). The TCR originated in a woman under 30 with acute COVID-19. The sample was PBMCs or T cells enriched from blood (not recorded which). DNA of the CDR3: TGTGCCAGCAGTCGTGCAGGGCAGGCTGAAGCTTTCTTT. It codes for CASSRAGQAEAFF.